This TCR beta chain was observed in a study of shared clonotypes between healthy human individuals. The CDR3 length is 15 residues. CDR1 is SGHVS and CDR2 is FQNEAQ in the germline V gene. Trimming pared 5 bases from V and 1 base from J, leaving 15 bases between. In regard to this clone: The antigen remains unidentified.

Study-wide results and limits: Sorted-subset sequencing was shown by rarefaction to be incomplete despite large depth. Shared clonotypes across all four donors exceeded non-shared ones in generation probability.

Genomic DNA of every subset was divided equally among multiple immunoSEQ plates. The assay was immunoSEQ multiplex PCR, and TCRdb's table has in-frame clones only and misses some. The data show about 1.5 million clones, approximately 97% seen once. Sequencing was done on a sample of naive CD4+ T cells sorted from blood. Subset indicated: CD45RA+ positively selected. J is TRBJ2-7 and V is TRBV7-8; D may be TRBD2 (6 bases). The receptor's source is a man younger than 40 in good health. CDR3 sequence: CASSPRDGGSYEQYF. In DNA form, the CDR3 reads TGTGCCAGCAGCCCCCGTGATGGGGGGTCCTACGAGCAGTACTTC.